The 2 T cell receptor beta chains given below trace back to one sample, sequenced in a study of PD-L1 blockade in urothelial cancer. Sequencing was performed with immunoSEQ multiplex PCR; in TCRdb, only in-frame clones are kept and a portion is missing. The sample carries tens of thousands of clones, approximately 75% recorded once. Sequenced here: PBMCs, sampled around atezolizumab (anti-PD-L1) treatment. Receptors were obtained from a man in his 70s with urothelial cancer.

V and J are TRBV28 and TRBJ2-1; TRBD2 aligns across 8 bases. Germline V lookup: CDR1 MDHEN, CDR2 SYDVKM. The ends lost 6 bases at V and 7 bases at J; junction bases unmatched: 8. The CDR3 is made up of 14 amino acids. The CDR3 DNA reads as TGTGCCAGCAGGCCGGGAGGGCCAAGAAATGAGCAGTTCTTC. This sequence encodes CASRPGGPRNEQFF.

The CDR3 coding sequence is TGTGCCAGCAGTGGCGGGACAGGGTATGATACGCAGTATTTT. Protein: CASSGGTGYDTQYF. The V call is TRBV6-1, the J call TRBJ2-3; 9 bases fit TRBD1. The CDR3 covers 14 residues. V was clipped by 4 bases and J by 6 bases; unmatched bases: 5. Germline CDR1 and CDR2: MNHNS and SASEGT.